Listed below are T cell receptor beta chains from one sample, sequenced in a study of T-cell memory formation after mild COVID-19. TCRdb re-called the 5' RACE reads with MiXCR, one entry per CDR3 protein. This sample carries almost 250,000 distinct CDR3 sequences, 15% to 19% of them seen once, and the ten largest clones take 2.1%. Sequences were obtained from PBMCs or a T cell subset sorted from them (not recorded which). These receptor sequences come from an adult woman who had mild COVID-19 (a few samples of this study predate the infection). Cell type and time point are not known. CDR3s leave out the opening cysteine and the closing phenylalanine or tryptophan. Each record gives: clone size, V gene, J gene, CDR3 length, CDR3 protein. Some rows mark clone size as missing; the rest say once, few, many or name a class of expanded clone.

clone size: .
V gene: TRBV4-1
J gene: TRBJ2-7
CDR3 length: 13
CDR3 protein: ASSPRTGDRYEQY

clone size: few
V gene: TRBV7-8
J gene: TRBJ2-3
CDR3 length: 11
CDR3 protein: ASSLRQVDTQY

clone size: .
V gene: TRBV20-1
J gene: TRBJ2-4
CDR3 length: 14
CDR3 protein: SARDGASGNENIQY

clone size: .
V gene: TRBV15
J gene: TRBJ2-7
CDR3 length: 12
CDR3 protein: ATSRDTSGSEQY

clone size: .
V gene: TRBV20-1
J gene: TRBJ1-2
CDR3 length: 11
CDR3 protein: SARLGAYYGYT

clone size: few
V gene: TRBV29-1
J gene: TRBJ1-5
CDR3 length: 11
CDR3 protein: SVEENSNRPQH

clone size: many
V gene: TRBV4-2
J gene: TRBJ2-1
CDR3 length: 15
CDR3 protein: ASSQVAGRSSYNEQF

clone size: .
V gene: TRBV6-1
J gene: TRBJ1-1
CDR3 length: 10
CDR3 protein: ASSEVYTEAF

clone size: .
V gene: TRBV20-1
J gene: TRBJ2-1
CDR3 length: 13
CDR3 protein: SATTSGRSYNEQF

clone size: few
V gene: TRBV7-9
J gene: TRBJ1-5
CDR3 length: 16
CDR3 protein: ASSSGGVTGYSNQPQH

clone size: many
V gene: TRBV24-1
J gene: TRBJ2-5
CDR3 length: 11
CDR3 protein: ATSDLAVETQY

clone size: .
V gene: TRBV20-1
J gene: TRBJ2-3
CDR3 length: 12
CDR3 protein: SARPYTSTDTQY

clone size: .
V gene: TRBV4-1
J gene: TRBJ2-7
CDR3 length: 18
CDR3 protein: ASSQPRGLGGAYPKYEQY

clone size: few
V gene: TRBV12-3/TRBV12-4
J gene: TRBJ1-5
CDR3 length: 12
CDR3 protein: ASSLTGGGQPQH

clone size: .
V gene: TRBV5-1
J gene: TRBJ1-1
CDR3 length: 13
CDR3 protein: ASSWQGEVNTEAF

clone size: .
V gene: TRBV5-5
J gene: TRBJ2-2
CDR3 length: 14
CDR3 protein: ASSLRTGVGTGELF

clone size: .
V gene: TRBV30
J gene: TRBJ2-1
CDR3 length: 16
CDR3 protein: AWSGGLAGVRSYNEQF

clone size: many
V gene: TRBV7-7
J gene: TRBJ2-7
CDR3 length: 13
CDR3 protein: ASSLADSGSYEQY

clone size: .
V gene: TRBV10-3
J gene: TRBJ2-3
CDR3 length: 16
CDR3 protein: AISESQRGATSTDTQY

clone size: .
V gene: TRBV14
J gene: TRBJ2-1
CDR3 length: 15
CDR3 protein: ASSQVWEELRCNEQF

clone size: few
V gene: TRBV29-1
J gene: TRBJ2-1
CDR3 length: 13
CDR3 protein: SVASPGPLYNEQF

clone size: .
V gene: TRBV24-1
J gene: TRBJ1-5
CDR3 length: 15
CDR3 protein: ATSDPGQGGGNQPQH

clone size: .
V gene: TRBV11-2
J gene: TRBJ2-7
CDR3 length: 13
CDR3 protein: ASSRTSGKLYEQY

clone size: many
V gene: TRBV10-3
J gene: TRBJ2-5
CDR3 length: 13
CDR3 protein: AIGGSSGRIETQY

clone size: few
V gene: TRBV20-1
J gene: TRBJ1-2
CDR3 length: 12
CDR3 protein: SATRTGAMGGYT

clone size: .
V gene: TRBV20-1
J gene: TRBJ2-5
CDR3 length: 15
CDR3 protein: SAPSTSGGTFQETQY

clone size: few
V gene: TRBV5-1
J gene: TRBJ2-3
CDR3 length: 14
CDR3 protein: ASSRMGAGATDTQY

clone size: few
V gene: TRBV18
J gene: TRBJ1-5
CDR3 length: 14
CDR3 protein: ASSPPSRGGFQPQH

clone size: .
V gene: TRBV12-3/TRBV12-4
J gene: TRBJ2-7
CDR3 length: 12
CDR3 protein: ASRRIGLSYEQY

clone size: many
V gene: TRBV5-1
J gene: TRBJ2-7
CDR3 length: 12
CDR3 protein: ASSQGQNTYEQY

clone size: .
V gene: TRBV7-9
J gene: TRBJ2-1
CDR3 length: 14
CDR3 protein: ASSLEGGFRYNEQF

clone size: .
V gene: TRBV7-2
J gene: TRBJ2-7
CDR3 length: 12
CDR3 protein: ASSPDRVSYEQY